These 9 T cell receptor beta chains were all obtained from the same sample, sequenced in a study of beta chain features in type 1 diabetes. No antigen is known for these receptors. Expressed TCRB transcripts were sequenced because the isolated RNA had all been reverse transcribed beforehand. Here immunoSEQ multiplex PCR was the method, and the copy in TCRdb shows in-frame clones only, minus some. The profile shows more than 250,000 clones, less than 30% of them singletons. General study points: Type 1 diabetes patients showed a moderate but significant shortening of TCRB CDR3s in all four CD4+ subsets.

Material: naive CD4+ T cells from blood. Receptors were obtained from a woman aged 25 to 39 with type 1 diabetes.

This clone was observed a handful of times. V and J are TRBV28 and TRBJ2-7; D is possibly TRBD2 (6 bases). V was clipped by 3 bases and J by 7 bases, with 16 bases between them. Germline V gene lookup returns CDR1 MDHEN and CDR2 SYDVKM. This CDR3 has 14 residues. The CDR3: CASSFWQGGEEQYF. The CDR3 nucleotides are TGTGCCAGCAGTTTTTGGCAGGGAGGTGAAGAGCAGTACTTC. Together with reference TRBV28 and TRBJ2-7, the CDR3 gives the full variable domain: DVKVTQSSRYLVKRTGEKVFLECVQDMDHENMFWYRQDPGLGLRLIYFSYDVKMKEKGDIPEGYSVSREKKERFSLILESASTNQTSMYLCASSFWQGGEEQYFGPGTRLTVT.

The CDR3 sequence is CASSLFQGSYGYTF. CDR3 sequence (DNA): TGTGCCAGCAGTTTATTTCAGGGGAGCTATGGCTACACCTTC. The rearrangement uses TRBV27 and TRBJ1-2; TRBD1 might be the D (6 bases). The germline V gene encodes CDR1 MNHEY and CDR2 SMNVEV (reference sequence). The CDR3 is 14 residues long. V lost 1 base and J 4 bases, leaving 10 bases between the germline ends.

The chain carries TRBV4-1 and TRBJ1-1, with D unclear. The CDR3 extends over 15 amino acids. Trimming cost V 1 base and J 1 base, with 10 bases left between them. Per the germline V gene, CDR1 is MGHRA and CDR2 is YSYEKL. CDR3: CASSQARRKNTEAFF. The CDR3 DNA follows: TGCGCCAGCAGCCAAGCGAGGCGGAAGAACACTGAAGCTTTCTTT.

The CDR3 nucleotides are TGTGCCAGCGGGTATACAGGGAGTCCCAACATTCAGTACTTC. This translates into CASGYTGSPNIQYF. This chain joins TRBV6-5 and TRBJ2-4; D is possibly TRBD1 (6 bases). V lost 8 bases and J lost 7, with 18 bases in between. The germline V gene has CDR1 MNHEY and CDR2 SVGAGI. The CDR3 has 14 residues.

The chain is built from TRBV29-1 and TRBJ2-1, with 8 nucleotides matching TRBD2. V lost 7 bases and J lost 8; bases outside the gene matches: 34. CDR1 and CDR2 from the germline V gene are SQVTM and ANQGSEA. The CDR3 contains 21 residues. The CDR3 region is CSGGRGIRFLGGRMTADEQFF. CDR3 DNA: TGCAGCGGGGGCAGGGGAATTAGGTTCCTAGGCGGGAGGATGACGGCGGATGAGCAGTTCTTC.

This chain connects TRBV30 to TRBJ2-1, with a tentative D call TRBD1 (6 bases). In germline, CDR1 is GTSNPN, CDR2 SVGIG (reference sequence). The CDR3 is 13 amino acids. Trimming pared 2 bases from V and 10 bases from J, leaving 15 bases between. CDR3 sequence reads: CAWSPDRLGEQFF. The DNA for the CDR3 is TGTGCCTGGAGTCCCGACAGGCTGGGGGAGCAGTTCTTC.

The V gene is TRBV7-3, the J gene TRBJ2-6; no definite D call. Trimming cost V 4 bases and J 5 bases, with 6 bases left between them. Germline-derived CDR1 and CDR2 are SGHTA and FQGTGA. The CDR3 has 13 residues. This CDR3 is CASSSGWANVLTF. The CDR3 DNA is TGTGCCAGCAGCTCCGGGTGGGCCAACGTCCTGACTTTC.

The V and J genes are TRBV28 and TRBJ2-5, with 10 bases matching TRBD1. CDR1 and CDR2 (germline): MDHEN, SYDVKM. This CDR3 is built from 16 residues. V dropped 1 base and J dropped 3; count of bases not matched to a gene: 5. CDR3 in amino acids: CASSLSSGTGEETQYF. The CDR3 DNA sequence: TGTGCCAGCAGTTTATCTTCCGGGACAGGGGAAGAGACCCAGTACTTC.

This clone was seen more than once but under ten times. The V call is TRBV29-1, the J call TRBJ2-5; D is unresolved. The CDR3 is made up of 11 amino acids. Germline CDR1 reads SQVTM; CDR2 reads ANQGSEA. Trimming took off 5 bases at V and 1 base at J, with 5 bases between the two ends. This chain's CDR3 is CSVNFQETQYF. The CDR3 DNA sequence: TGCAGCGTTAACTTCCAAGAGACCCAGTACTTC.